The 24 T cell receptor beta chains listed next were all sequenced from one sample in a study of cytomegalovirus exposure and HLA in healthy donors. With 60 Vbeta and 13 Jbeta primers, the PCR was carried out. Here immunoSEQ multiplex PCR was the method, and the copy in TCRdb shows in-frame clones only, minus some. Of fewer than 250,000 clones listed, more than 65% are singletons. Source material: PBMCs. These receptors originate from a woman under 40 in good health and CMV-seropositive.

This chain uses TRBV7-9 with TRBJ1-1; D is possibly TRBD1 (5 bases). CDR1 and CDR2 from the germline V gene are SEHNR and FQNEAQ (reference sequence). The germline V and J ends were trimmed by 1 base and 4 bases, with 7 bases remaining between them. The CDR3 loop spans 13 amino acids. The CDR3 DNA sequence: TGTGCCAGCAGCTTAGGGGGGGTCACTGAAGCTTTCTTT. Translation gives CASSLGGVTEAFF.

The chain links TRBV15 to TRBJ2-4, with D maybe TRBD2 (7 bases). Deletions cut 0 bases from V and 7 bases from J, with 10 bases between. Germline-derived CDR1 and CDR2 are LNHNV and YYDKDF (reference sequence). The CDR3 consists of 14 residues. The CDR3, as DNA: TGTGCCACCAGCAGAGATCCGGGGGGCAACATTCAGTACTTC. It is translated as CATSRDPGGNIQYF.

V and J are TRBV6-1 and TRBJ1-1, with a tentative D call TRBD1 (5 bases). CDR3 length: 15 residues. Germline assignment: CDR1 MNHNS and CDR2 SASEGT. Trimming took off 0 bases at V and 5 bases at J, with 13 bases between the two ends. CDR3 sequence reads: CASSEASGGGTEAFF. The DNA for the CDR3 is TGTGCCAGCAGTGAAGCGTCGGGGGGAGGGACTGAAGCTTTCTTT.

The chain uses TRBV21-1 and TRBJ2-3; the DNA was not used to check the table's D call, TRBD1. TRBV21-1 corresponds to a pseudogene. This CDR3 contains 17 residues. The chain's CDR3 is CASSKAFGQGVGDTQYF. CDR3 nucleotide sequence: TGTGCCAGCAGCAAAGCGTTCGGACAGGGTGTTGGAGATACGCAGTATTTT.

The J gene is TRBJ1-2, the V gene TRBV2; D remains unclear. Trimming cost V 11 bases and J 2 bases, with 12 bases left between them. The CDR3 extends over 12 amino acids. Looked up from germline, CDR1 is SNHLY and CDR2 is FYNNEI. DNA of the CDR3: TGTGCCGGAGGGAGTTTGAACTATGGCTACACCTTC. Residues: CAGGSLNYGYTF.

The rearrangement uses TRBV28 and TRBJ1-1; D is unclear. CDR1 MDHEN and CDR2 SYDVKM come from the germline V gene. The CDR3 is 14 residues long. V was pared by 1 base and J by 3 bases, with 9 bases between. CDR3 amino acids: CASSLSDGDTEAFF. DNA for the CDR3: TGTGCCAGCAGTTTATCTGACGGGGACACTGAAGCTTTCTTT.

This clone was observed a handful of times. This sequence joins TRBV6-1 and TRBJ1-1; TRBD1 agrees at 8 bases. J lost 0 bases, V lost 6 bases, and 3 bases had no gene match. Germline V gene lookup returns CDR1 MNHNS and CDR2 SASEGT. CDR3 length equals 14 residues. The CDR3 sequence is CASRGQVLNTEAFF. In DNA form, the CDR3 reads TGTGCCAGCAGGGGACAGGTTTTGAACACTGAAGCTTTCTTT.

This chain joins TRBV27 and TRBJ2-7, with D possibly TRBD2 on 7 matching bases. The CDR3 runs to 13 residues. Germline CDR1 and CDR2: MNHEY and SMNVEV (reference sequence). The ends were cut back, 2 bases at V and 4 bases at J, with 9 bases in the middle. This chain's CDR3 is CASSLRGGYEQYF. The DNA for the CDR3 is TGTGCCAGCAGTTTAAGGGGGGGATACGAGCAGTACTTC.

The J gene is TRBJ2-7, the V gene TRBV5-1, with 10 bases matching TRBD2. The V and J ends lost 8 bases and 6 bases, in that order; junction bases with no gene match: 8. Germline-derived CDR1 and CDR2 are SGHRS and YFSETQ. This CDR3 is built from 13 residues. CDR3 bases: TGCGCCAGTCGATTAGCGGGAGGAGGCGAGCAGTACTTC. Its translation: CASRLAGGGEQYF.

There are a few counts of this clone. The chain is built from TRBV11-2 and TRBJ1-2; 7 positions agree with TRBD1. V lost 0 bases, J lost 7 bases, and 2 bases stayed unmatched. Germline CDR1 is SGHAT and CDR2 is FQNNGV. This CDR3 is 13 amino acids long. The CDR3 protein is CASSLDQGGGYTF. The CDR3 DNA sequence: TGTGCCAGCAGCTTAGATCAGGGGGGTGGCTACACCTTC. The full variable domain, with the rest looked up from reference TRBV11-2 and TRBJ1-2, is EAGVAQSPRYKIIEKRQSVAFWCNPISGHATLYWYQQILGQGPKLLIQFQNNGVVDDSQLPKDRFSAERLKGVDSTLKIQPAKLEDSAVYLCASSLDQGGGYTFGSGTRLTVV.

CDR3 nucleotide sequence: TGTGCCAGCAGTCCCCCCCCGGGACAGGGGGCTCAGCCCCAGCATTTT. It is translated as CASSPPPGQGAQPQHF. The chain carries TRBV28 and TRBJ1-5; 12 bases are shared with TRBD1. The CDR3 has 16 residues. Unmatched junction bases numbered 8, after V lost 5 bases and J lost 6 bases. CDR1 and CDR2 (germline): MDHEN, SYDVKM.

The chain employs TRBV27 and TRBJ1-1; D is undetermined. CDR1 and CDR2 (germline): MNHEY, SMNVEV (reference sequence). The V and J ends lost 6 bases and 1 base respectively, with 15 bases between them. The CDR3 spans 15 residues. In nucleotides, the CDR3 is TGTGCCAGCAGCCCCCGCGGCAGCTCGAACACTGAAGCTTTCTTT. It specifies CASSPRGSSNTEAFF.

The chain is built from TRBV2 and TRBJ2-7; tentative D call: TRBD1 (7 bases). Trimming pared 4 bases from V and 3 bases from J, leaving 16 bases between. The CDR3 consists of 15 residues. CDR1 SNHLY and CDR2 FYNNEI come from the germline V gene. The CDR3 region has the DNA TGTGCCAGCAGTGCTTTTCGACAGGGAGGCTACGAGCAGTACTTC. Amino acids: CASSAFRQGGYEQYF.

The J gene is TRBJ1-5, the V gene TRBV28; D remains unclear. The CDR3 sequence is 15 residues long. With 7 bases removed from V and 5 bases from J, the gap between germline ends came to 18 bases. Germline V gene sequence: CDR1 MDHEN, CDR2 SYDVKM. The CDR3, as DNA: TGTGCCAGCACCCTCGGTGGGCAGATGTATCAGCCCCAGCATTTT. Translated: CASTLGGQMYQPQHF.

V gene TRBV6-1 combines with J gene TRBJ2-7, with D possibly matching TRBD1 (5 bases). CDR3 length: 15 amino acids. In germline, CDR1 is MNHNS, CDR2 SASEGT. The ends were cut back, 2 bases at V and 2 bases at J, with 13 bases in the middle. DNA of the CDR3: TGTGCCAGCAGTGAAAGGGTGGGGCCAACCTACGAGCAGTACTTC. Translating gives CASSERVGPTYEQYF.

This chain links TRBV28 with TRBJ1-2, with TRBD1 identical over 7 bases. V gave up 6 bases and J gave up 2 bases; unmatched junction bases: 3. The CDR3 is 13 residues long. Per the germline V gene, CDR1 is MDHEN and CDR2 is SYDVKM. The DNA of the CDR3 is TGTGCCAGCAGAATGACAGGGAACTATGGCTACACCTTC. Protein sequence: CASRMTGNYGYTF.

This rearrangement joins TRBV7-2 to TRBJ1-1; TRBD1 aligns across 7 bases. Per germline, CDR1 SGHTA and CDR2 FQGNSA. The CDR3 runs 15 residues. Unmatched junction bases numbered 10, after V lost 4 bases and J lost 5 bases. CDR3 amino acids: CASSSRRGLRTEAFF. In DNA form, the CDR3 reads TGTGCCAGCAGCTCACGAAGGGGGCTGAGAACTGAAGCTTTCTTT.

V and J are TRBV11-2 and TRBJ2-7, with 7 bases that match TRBD1. The J segment lost 6 bases and the V segment lost 7 bases, leaving 15 bases of the junction unmatched. The germline V gene encodes CDR1 SGHAT and CDR2 FQNNGV. The CDR3 sequence is 15 residues long. The CDR3 reads CASTFAQRQGAEQYF. Here the CDR3 DNA reads TGTGCCAGCACCTTCGCGCAGCGACAGGGTGCCGAGCAGTACTTC.

This chain uses TRBV9 with TRBJ2-4; TRBD1 is a possible D gene (6 bases). CDR1 SGDLS and CDR2 YYNGEE come from the germline V gene. Deletions cut 0 bases from V and 9 bases from J, with 13 bases between. CDR3 length equals 14 residues. CDR3 loop: CASSVGQAGSIQYF. In nucleotides, the CDR3 is TGTGCCAGCAGCGTAGGACAGGCAGGGTCCATTCAGTACTTC. The full variable domain, with the rest looked up from reference TRBV9 and TRBJ2-4, is DSGVTQTPKHLITATGQRVTLRCSPRSGDLSVYWYQQSLDQGLQFLIQYYNGEERAKGNILERFSAQQFPDLHSELNLSSLELGDSALYFCASSVGQAGSIQYFGAGTRLSVL.

The rearrangement links TRBV27 to TRBJ2-7; 7 bases fit TRBD2. Trimming took 6 bases from V and 6 from J; bases not matched to a gene: 11. The CDR3 sequence is 14 residues long. Germline CDR1 MNHEY, CDR2 SMNVEV (reference sequence). The CDR3, as DNA: TGTGCCAGCAGAGAAGCGGGATCGGGAAGCGAGCAGTACTTC. This gives the protein CASREAGSGSEQYF.

This CDR3 is CASGTGGGTDTQYF. The CDR3, as DNA: TGCGCCAGCGGGACCGGGGGGGGCACAGATACGCAGTATTTT. This chain connects TRBV5-1 to TRBJ2-3, with 8 positions matching TRBD2. The CDR3 length is 14 residues. The germline V gene has CDR1 SGHRS and CDR2 YFSETQ. V lost 7 bases and J lost 1; bases outside the gene matches: 5. Full variable domain (outside the CDR3, taken from reference TRBV5-1 and TRBJ2-3): KAGVTQTPRYLIKTRGQQVTLSCSPISGHRSVSWYQQTPGQGLQFLFEYFSETQRNKGNFPGRFSGRQFSNSRSEMNVSTLELGDSALYLCASGTGGGTDTQYFGPGTRLTVL.

The V gene is TRBV4-1, the J gene TRBJ2-1, with 7 bases fitting TRBD2. Trimming cost V 0 bases and J 8 bases; bases outside gene matches: 7. CDR1 is MGHRA and CDR2 is YSYEKL in the germline V gene. This CDR3 has 15 residues. The CDR3, as DNA: TGCGCCAGCAGCCAAGAGAGTGGGCTAGCGGATGAGCAGTTCTTC. Translation: CASSQESGLADEQFF.

This clone occurred once. The rearrangement links TRBV27 to TRBJ1-6, with 10 nucleotides matching TRBD1. Germline-derived CDR1 and CDR2 are MNHEY and SMNVEV (reference sequence). With V trimmed by 5 bases and J by 10 bases, 2 bases remained unmatched. This CDR3 is 13 amino acids long. The CDR3, as DNA: TGTGCCAGCAGTAGGGACAGGGGCTCACCCCTCCACTTT. It yields the protein CASSRDRGSPLHF.

This clone was counted a few times. The genes are TRBV5-6 and TRBJ2-7, with TRBD2 matching 10 bases. The CDR3 is made up of 14 amino acids. V was clipped by 0 bases and J by 7 bases; unmatched bases: 4. The germline V gene encodes CDR1 SGHDT and CDR2 YYEEEE. This CDR3 is CASSLVLAGIEQYF. The CDR3 DNA reads as TGTGCCAGCAGCTTGGTACTAGCGGGAATAGAGCAGTACTTC.